One and the same sample provided the 15 T cell receptor beta chains below, sequenced in a study of sequential checkpoint blockade in melanoma. The sample's treatment: randomized to nivolumab then ipilimumab (arm A) or the reverse (arm B). Using immunoSEQ multiplex PCR, the repertoire was profiled, and TCRdb retains in-frame clones only, with some absent. The sample carries 10,000 to 15,000 clones, about 28% recorded once. The sequences come from tumor tissue (inferred from file names), collected from a patient given nivolumab and ipilimumab in sequence. These receptors originate from a human donor with melanoma.

The rearrangement uses TRBV18 and TRBJ2-6; D is unresolved. The CDR3 totals 13 residues. Trimming took 3 bases from V and 3 from J, leaving 3 bases between them. The germline V gene has CDR1 KGHSH and CDR2 LQKENI. For the CDR3, the DNA is TGTGCCAGCTCACCTGTTGGGGCCAACGTCCTGACTTTC. Translated: CASSPVGANVLTF.

This sequence joins TRBV19 and TRBJ2-2; D gene uncertain. Trimming shortened V by 3 bases and J by 5 bases, and 13 bases separated the two germline ends. The CDR3 is made up of 15 amino acids. Germline V CDR1 and CDR2: LNHDA, SQIVND (reference sequence). This CDR3 reads CASSITARTTGELFF. CDR3 coding DNA: TGTGCCAGTAGTATTACGGCTCGGACGACCGGGGAGCTGTTTTTT.

The chain joins TRBV7-1 to TRBJ2-7, with TRBD2 matching 10 bases. TRBV7-1 is an open reading frame whose function is uncertain. CDR3 length: 18 amino acids. The V and J ends lost 3 bases and 4 bases, in that order; junction bases with no gene match: 15. CDR3 sequence (DNA): TGTGCCAGCAGCTCCAGAAGAGCTAGCGGGGGTGTGTTATACGAGCAGTACTTC. Translation gives CASSSRRASGGVLYEQYF.

The chain combines TRBV10-2 with TRBJ2-2; 10 bases agree with TRBD1. Trimming cost V 0 bases and J 3 bases; bases outside gene matches: 1. Germline CDR1 WSHSY, CDR2 SAAADI. The CDR3 is 16 amino acids. The chain's CDR3 is CASSESGTGDTGELFF. CDR3 bases: TGCGCCAGCAGTGAGTCTGGGACAGGGGACACCGGGGAGCTGTTTTTT.

This clone was seen only a few times. The chain carries TRBV11-3 and TRBJ2-2, with D tentatively TRBD1 or TRBD2 (5 bases each). V lost 0 bases and J lost 4, with 9 bases in between. The CDR3 loop spans 15 amino acids. Per the germline V gene, CDR1 is SGHNT and CDR2 is YENEEA. CDR3: CASSLEAGTTGELFF. CDR3 sequence (DNA): TGTGCCAGCAGCTTAGAGGCCGGGACCACCGGGGAGCTGTTTTTT.

This clone appeared a few times. The chain couples TRBV28 to TRBJ1-4; D is ambiguous. CDR1 MDHEN and CDR2 SYDVKM come from the germline V gene. Trimming stripped 5 bases from V and 10 bases from J, with 17 bases between. This CDR3 is 14 amino acids long. CDR3 coding DNA: TGTGCCAGCAGTGGTGGCATGGGTATGGGAAAACTGTTTTTT. Translated: CASSGGMGMGKLFF.

V usage is TRBV15 and J usage is TRBJ2-3, with a tentative D call TRBD1 (6 bases). The V end lost 4 bases, the J end lost 6 bases, and 17 bases lay between the germline ends. CDR1 and CDR2 (germline): LNHNV, YYDKDF (reference sequence). The CDR3 extends over 15 amino acids. The CDR3 loop reads CATSTSGVGKDTQYF. The CDR3 bases are TGTGCCACCAGCACCTCAGGGGTTGGGAAGGATACGCAGTATTTT.

This clone appeared a few times. CDR3 residues: CASSLGRGVLFEQYV. The CDR3 DNA sequence: TGCGCCAGCAGCTTAGGCAGGGGGGTCTTATTTGAGCAGTACGTC. This chain uses TRBV23-1 with TRBJ2-7; tentatively, D is TRBD1 (7 bases). TRBV23-1 is given ORF status, its function remaining uncertain. Trimming took off 6 bases at V and 7 bases at J, with 22 bases between the two ends. The CDR3 consists of 15 residues.

This clone was seen a few times. The V and J genes are TRBV5-1 and TRBJ2-4; TRBD2 might be the D (7 bases). Per the germline V gene, CDR1 is SGHRS and CDR2 is YFSETQ. This CDR3 is built from 14 residues. The V and J ends lost 2 bases and 8 bases respectively, with 14 bases between them. CDR3 amino acids: CASSFEWGGDIQYF. DNA for the CDR3: TGCGCCAGCAGCTTCGAGTGGGGGGGCGACATTCAGTACTTC.

V usage is TRBV4-1 and J usage is TRBJ1-6; 10 bases match TRBD1. The germline gives CDR1 MGHRA, CDR2 YSYEKL. Trimming cost V 4 bases and J 8 bases; bases outside gene matches: 5. The length of the CDR3 is 15 residues. CDR3 region: CASSLGTGDDSPLHF. The CDR3 DNA reads TGCGCCAGCAGCCTTGGGACAGGGGATGATTCACCCCTCCACTTT.

This clone was counted between two and nine times. The CDR3 DNA is TGTGCCAGCAGCGTAGAACGAGGGAGTGGCTACGAGCAGTACTTC. Translated: CASSVERGSGYEQYF. The rearrangement links TRBV9 to TRBJ2-7, with D maybe TRBD2 (5 bases). V lost 0 bases, J lost 3 bases, and 13 bases lay in between. Germline CDR1 is SGDLS and CDR2 is YYNGEE. The CDR3 contains 15 residues. Using reference TRBV9 and TRBJ2-7 for the parts outside the CDR3, the full variable domain is DSGVTQTPKHLITATGQRVTLRCSPRSGDLSVYWYQQSLDQGLQFLIQYYNGEERAKGNILERFSAQQFPDLHSELNLSSLELGDSALYFCASSVERGSGYEQYFGPGTRLTVT.

This clone was recorded many times. This chain links TRBV6-8 with TRBJ1-1, with D hard to call. V lost 3 bases to trimming and J lost 1 base, with 9 bases between them. Germline assignment: CDR1 MNHGY and CDR2 SAAAGT. This CDR3 is 14 amino acids long. The DNA of the CDR3 is TGTGCCAGCAGTTATGCGGCAGGGAACACTGAAGCTTTCTTT. Encoded protein: CASSYAAGNTEAFF.

This clone turned up a few times. The chain has TRBV6-8 and TRBJ2-5, with 10 bases matching TRBD2. J gave up 1 base and V 0 bases, and 5 bases lay outside the gene matches. The CDR3 consists of 17 residues. Germline lookup yields CDR1 MNHGY and CDR2 SAAAGT. CDR3 protein: CASSYSWTSGFQETQYF. The CDR3 region has the DNA TGTGCCAGCAGTTACTCTTGGACTAGCGGTTTCCAAGAGACCCAGTACTTC.

This clone was picked up many times. This sequence joins TRBV7-2 and TRBJ1-2, with D perhaps matching TRBD1 (5 bases). CDR3 length: 13 residues. Germline CDR1 is SGHTA and CDR2 is FQGNSA. Trimming removed 5 bases from V and 7 bases from J, with 14 bases in between. The CDR3 sequence: CASSLGGLGGYTF. The CDR3, as DNA: TGTGCCAGCAGCCTGGGGGGTTTAGGTGGCTACACCTTC.

The gene calls are TRBV9 and TRBJ1-1; 7 nucleotides line up with TRBD1. The length of the CDR3 is 13 residues. Germline V CDR1 and CDR2: SGDLS, YYNGEE. The junction had 10 bases not matched to a gene; V was cut back by 4 bases and J by 10 bases. CDR3 DNA: TGTGCCAGCAGCTTAGGGACAGCTGTCATAGCTTTCTTT. Translation: CASSLGTAVIAFF.